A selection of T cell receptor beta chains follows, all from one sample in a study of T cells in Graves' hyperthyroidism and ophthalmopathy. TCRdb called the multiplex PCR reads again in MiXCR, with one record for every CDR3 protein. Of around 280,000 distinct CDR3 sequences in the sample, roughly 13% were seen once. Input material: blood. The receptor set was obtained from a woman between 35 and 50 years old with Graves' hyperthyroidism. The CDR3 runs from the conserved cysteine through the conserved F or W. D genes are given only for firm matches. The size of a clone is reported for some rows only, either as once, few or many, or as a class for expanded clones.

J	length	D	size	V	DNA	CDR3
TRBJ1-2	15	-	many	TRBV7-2	TGTGCCAGCAGCTTAGCCCCAACCTCTATCTATGGCTACACCTTC	CASSLAPTSIYGYTF
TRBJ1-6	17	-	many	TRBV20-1	TGCAGTGCCTCACCCGTTTCAGGGATCTCCTATAATTCACCCCTCCACTTT	CSASPVSGISYNSPLHF
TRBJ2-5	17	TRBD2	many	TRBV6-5	TGTGCCAGCAGTTACCAGGGACTCCGGGAGGGCCAAGAGACCCAGTACTTC	CASSYQGLREGQETQYF
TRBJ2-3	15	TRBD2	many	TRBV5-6	TGTGCCAGCAGCTTGGGACTAGCGGGATTAGGTACGCAGTATTTT	CASSLGLAGLGTQYF
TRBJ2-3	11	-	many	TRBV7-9	TGTGCCAGCAGCTGGACAGATACGCAGTATTTT	CASSWTDTQYF
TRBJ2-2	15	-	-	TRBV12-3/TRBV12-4	TGTGCCAGCAGTTTACGGGGGGCGGGCACCGAGGAGCTGTTTTTT	CASSLRGAGTEELFF
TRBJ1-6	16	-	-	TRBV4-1	TGCGCCAGCAGCCAAGATCGTCAGGGGCAAAATTCACCCCTCCACTTT	CASSQDRQGQNSPLHF
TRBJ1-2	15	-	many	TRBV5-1	TGCGCCAGCAGCTTGGGCCAGGGAGGAAACTATGGCTACACCTTC	CASSLGQGGNYGYTF
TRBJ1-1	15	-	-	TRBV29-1	TGCAGCGGGCGGCCAGGGTGGGGAATGAACACTGAAGCTTTCTTT	CSGRPGWGMNTEAFF
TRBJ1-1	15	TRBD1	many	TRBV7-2	TGTGCCAGCAGCAACGACAGGGGGGGGGGCACTGAAGCTTTCTTT	CASSNDRGGGTEAFF
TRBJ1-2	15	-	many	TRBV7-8	TGTGCCAGCATAGCCTCTGGACAGACTAACTATGGCTACACCTTC	CASIASGQTNYGYTF
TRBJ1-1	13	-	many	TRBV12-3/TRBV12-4	TGTGCCAGCAGCCGAAGGGGGGACACTGAAGCTTTCTTT	CASSRRGDTEAFF
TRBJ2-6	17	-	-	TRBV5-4	TGTGCCAGCAGCCCCACCTCCTCTGGCTCTGGGGCCAACGTCCTGACTTTC	CASSPTSSGSGANVLTF
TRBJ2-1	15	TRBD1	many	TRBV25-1	TGTGCCAGCAGCGAGCCGGGACAGGGACTCCGTGAGCAGTTCTTC	CASSEPGQGLREQFF
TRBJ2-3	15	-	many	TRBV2	TGTGCCAGCAGTGAGTCAGCGCCGATCACAGATACGCAGTATTTT	CASSESAPITDTQYF
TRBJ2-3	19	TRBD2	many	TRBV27	TGTGCCAGCAGTGTGACTAGCGGGAGTGCGGGCGGGGGCACAGATACGCAGTATTTT	CASSVTSGSAGGGTDTQYF
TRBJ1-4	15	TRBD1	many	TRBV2	TGTGCCAGCACCCAAGAGGGCAGGGGGGGTGAAAAACTGTTTTTT	CASTQEGRGGEKLFF
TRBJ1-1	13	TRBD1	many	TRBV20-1	TGCAGTGCGGACTACAGGGGTTTCACTGAAGCTTTCTTT	CSADYRGFTEAFF
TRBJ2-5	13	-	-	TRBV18	TGTGCCAGCTCATCACCGCTTCAAGAGACCCAGTACTTC	CASSSPLQETQYF
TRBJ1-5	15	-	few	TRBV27	TGTGCCAGCAGGACAGGATATCGTAGCAATCAGCCCCAGCATTTT	CASRTGYRSNQPQHF
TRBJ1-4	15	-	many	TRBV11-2	TGTGCCAGCAGCTTCAAGACAGGACGTCATGAAAAACTGTTTTTT	CASSFKTGRHEKLFF
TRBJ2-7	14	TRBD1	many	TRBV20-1	TGCAGTGCTAGAGCCGGGGACAGCTCCTACGAGCAGTACTTC	CSARAGDSSYEQYF
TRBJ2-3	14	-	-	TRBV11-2	TGTGCCAGCAGCCCCGGAGGCGCTGGAGGTACGCAGTATTTT	CASSPGGAGGTQYF
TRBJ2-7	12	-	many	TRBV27	TGTGCCAGCATTTCTACTCTAAACGAGCAGTACTTC	CASISTLNEQYF
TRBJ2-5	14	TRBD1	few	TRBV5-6	TGTGCCAGCAGCCGGGACAGGGGGTGGGAGACCCAGTACTTC	CASSRDRGWETQYF
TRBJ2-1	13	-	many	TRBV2	TGTGCCAGCAGTGGGGACACCTACAATGAGCAGTTCTTC	CASSGDTYNEQFF
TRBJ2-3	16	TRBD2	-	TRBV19	TGTGCCAGTTTGACGGGACTAGCGGGAGAGACAGATACGCAGTATTTT	CASLTGLAGETDTQYF
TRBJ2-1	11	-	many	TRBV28	TGTGCCACCATTGGTTACAATGAGCAGTTCTTC	CATIGYNEQFF
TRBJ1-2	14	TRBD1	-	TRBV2	TGTGCCAGCAGCTTAAGCGGGACAGGGGATGGCTACACCTTC	CASSLSGTGDGYTF
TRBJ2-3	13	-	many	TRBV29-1	TGCAGCGCCGCCCCAGACCCGACAGATACGCAGTATTTT	CSAAPDPTDTQYF
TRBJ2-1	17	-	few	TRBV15	TGTGCCACCAGCAGAGATAGTGCGGGGAACTCCTACAATGAGCAGTTCTTC	CATSRDSAGNSYNEQFF
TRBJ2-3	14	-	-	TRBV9	TGTGCCAGCAGCCGACCCGGGGCAGGAGATACGCAGTATTTT	CASSRPGAGDTQYF
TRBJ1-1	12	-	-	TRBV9	TGTGCCAGCAGCGTCGGCGGCACTGAAGCTTTCTTT	CASSVGGTEAFF
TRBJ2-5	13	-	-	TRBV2	TGTGCCAGCAGTGAAAACAACCAAGAGACCCAGTACTTC	CASSENNQETQYF
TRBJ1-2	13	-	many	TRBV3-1	TGTGCCAGCAGCCTCGCAGGGGCTTATGGCTACACCTTC	CASSLAGAYGYTF
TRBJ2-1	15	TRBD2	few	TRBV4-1	TGCGCCAGCACTAGCGGGAGGGCCTTCTCCAATGAGCAGTTCTTC	CASTSGRAFSNEQFF